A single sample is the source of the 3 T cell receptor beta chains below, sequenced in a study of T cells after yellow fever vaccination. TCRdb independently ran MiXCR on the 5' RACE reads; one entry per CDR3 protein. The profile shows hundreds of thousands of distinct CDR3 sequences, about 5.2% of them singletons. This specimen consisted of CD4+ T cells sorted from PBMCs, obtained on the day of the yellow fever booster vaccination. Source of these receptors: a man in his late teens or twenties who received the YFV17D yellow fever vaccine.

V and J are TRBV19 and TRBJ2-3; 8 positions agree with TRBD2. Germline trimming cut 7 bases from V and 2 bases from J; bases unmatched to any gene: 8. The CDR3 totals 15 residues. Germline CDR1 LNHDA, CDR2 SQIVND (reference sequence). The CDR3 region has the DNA TGTGCCAGTATGAGGCGGGGGGCCTTCACAGATACGCAGTATTTT. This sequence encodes CASMRRGAFTDTQYF.

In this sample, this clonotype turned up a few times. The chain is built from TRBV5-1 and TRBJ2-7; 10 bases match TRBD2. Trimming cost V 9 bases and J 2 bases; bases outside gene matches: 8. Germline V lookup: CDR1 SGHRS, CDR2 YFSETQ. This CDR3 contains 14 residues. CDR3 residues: CATGRTSGAYEQYF. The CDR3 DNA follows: TGCGCCACCGGCCGGACTAGCGGTGCCTACGAGCAGTACTTC. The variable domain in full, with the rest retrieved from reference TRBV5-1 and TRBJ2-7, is KAGVTQTPRYLIKTRGQQVTLSCSPISGHRSVSWYQQTPGQGLQFLFEYFSETQRNKGNFPGRFSGRQFSNSRSEMNVSTLELGDSALYLCATGRTSGAYEQYFGPGTRLTVT.

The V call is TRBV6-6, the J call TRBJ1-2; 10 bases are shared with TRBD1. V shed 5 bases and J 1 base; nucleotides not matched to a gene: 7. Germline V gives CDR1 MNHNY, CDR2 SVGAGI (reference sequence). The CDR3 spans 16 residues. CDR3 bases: TGTGCCAGCAGTCAAAGAGGGACAGGGGTTAACTATGGCTACACCTTC. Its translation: CASSQRGTGVNYGYTF.